What follows are 4 T cell receptor beta chains derived from one specimen sequenced in a study of shared clonotypes between healthy human individuals. Clones were sequenced by immunoSEQ multiplex PCR, and TCRdb holds only the in-frame ones, with some missing. The data show around 700,000 clones, over 65% seen once. Sequencing was performed on memory CD4+ T cells sorted from blood. Documented subset: CD45RA-negative fraction. Source of these receptors: a woman younger than 45 in good health.

This chain uses TRBV10-3 with TRBJ2-7; D is unclear. Trimming removed 0 bases at V and 6 bases at J, with 12 bases between. The CDR3 loop spans 14 amino acids. Germline assignment: CDR1 ENHRY and CDR2 SYGVKD. In DNA form, the CDR3 reads TGTGCCATCAGTGAGTCACAAGGGCAAGGCGAGCAGTACTTC. Translated: CAISESQGQGEQYF.

This chain links TRBV2 with TRBJ2-2; 7 positions agree with TRBD2. The CDR3 loop spans 16 amino acids. Per the germline V gene, CDR1 is SNHLY and CDR2 is FYNNEI. V shed 8 bases and J 2 bases; nucleotides not matched to a gene: 11. The CDR3 is CASSKVSSGNTGELFF. Written as DNA, the CDR3 is TGTGCCAGCTCTAAGGTCTCTAGCGGAAACACCGGGGAGCTGTTTTTT.

About this clone: This sample includes further DNA sequences coding for the same CDR3. This chain connects TRBV5-1 to TRBJ1-1, with D uncertain. The CDR3 covers 14 residues. Germline assignment: CDR1 SGHRS and CDR2 YFSETQ. Trimming pared 3 bases from V and 1 base from J, leaving 10 bases between. Here the CDR3 DNA reads TGCGCCAGCAGCTCCTTAGGGCAGAACACTGAAGCTTTCTTT. It yields the protein CASSSLGQNTEAFF.

V gene TRBV19 combines with J gene TRBJ2-2; tentatively, D is TRBD2 (5 bases). The CDR3 loop spans 15 amino acids. The germline gives CDR1 LNHDA, CDR2 SQIVND (reference sequence). V was pared by 1 base and J by 5 bases, with 11 bases between. CDR3 DNA: TGTGCCAGTAGTATAGGTGGGAGAGGGACCGGGGAGCTGTTTTTT. It is translated as CASSIGGRGTGELFF.